This T cell receptor beta chain was sequenced for a study of T-cell reconstitution after alpha-beta-depleted transplantation in children. Study-wide points: Diversity of TCRbeta at day 60 was high in some patients, arising from surviving recipient T cells and thymic progenitors. One year post-transplant, T-cell counts and diversity were largely derived from T cells produced anew. In patients about two months after transplant, alpha-beta T cells reportedly arose from several hundred expanded graft clones.

Preparation of the TCRbeta library involved a method that used unique molecular identifiers. TCRdb analysed the PCR reads with MiXCR anew, one entry per CDR3 protein. The sample has over 450,000 distinct CDR3 sequences; roughly a tenth are singletons. This clonotype was counted a few times. The antigen is unknown. This CDR3 comprises 13 residues. The V gene lost 3 bases and the J gene lost 2 bases, with 8 bases spanning the gap. Germline V gene sequence: CDR1 SGHTA, CDR2 FQGNSA. Source: PBMCs, taken before TCRalphabeta/CD19-depleted stem cell transplant. This sequence originates from a child under 10 years old with inherited bone marrow failure, due to receive a stem cell transplant. The chain is built from TRBV7-2 and TRBJ2-7; no clear D gene. The CDR3 protein is CASSFNRAYEQYF. The CDR3 coding sequence is TGTGCCAGCAGCTTTAACCGAGCCTACGAGCAGTACTTC.